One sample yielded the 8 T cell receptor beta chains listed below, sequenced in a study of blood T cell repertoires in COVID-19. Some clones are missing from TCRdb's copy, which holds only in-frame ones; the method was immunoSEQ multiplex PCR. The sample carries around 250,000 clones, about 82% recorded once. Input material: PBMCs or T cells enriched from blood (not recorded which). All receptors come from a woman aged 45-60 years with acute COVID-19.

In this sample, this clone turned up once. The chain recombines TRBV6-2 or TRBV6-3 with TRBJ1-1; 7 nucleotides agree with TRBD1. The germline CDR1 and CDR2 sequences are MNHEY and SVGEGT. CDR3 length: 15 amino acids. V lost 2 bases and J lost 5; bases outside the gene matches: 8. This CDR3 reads CASSYIQGLGTEAFF. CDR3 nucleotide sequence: TGTGCCAGCAGTTACATACAGGGGTTGGGTACTGAAGCTTTCTTT.

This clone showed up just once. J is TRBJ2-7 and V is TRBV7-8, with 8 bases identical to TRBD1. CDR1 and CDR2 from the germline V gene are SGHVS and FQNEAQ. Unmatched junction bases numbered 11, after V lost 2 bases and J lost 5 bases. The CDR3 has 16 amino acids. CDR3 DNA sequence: TGTGCCAGCAGCTTAATCGGACAGGGTATATTCGACGAGCAGTACTTC. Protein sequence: CASSLIGQGIFDEQYF. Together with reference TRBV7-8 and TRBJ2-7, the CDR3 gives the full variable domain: GAGVSQSPRYKVAKRGQDVALRCDPISGHVSLFWYQQALGQGPEFLTYFQNEAQLDKSGLPSDRFFAERPEGSVSTLKIQRTQQEDSAVYLCASSLIGQGIFDEQYFGPGTRLTVT.

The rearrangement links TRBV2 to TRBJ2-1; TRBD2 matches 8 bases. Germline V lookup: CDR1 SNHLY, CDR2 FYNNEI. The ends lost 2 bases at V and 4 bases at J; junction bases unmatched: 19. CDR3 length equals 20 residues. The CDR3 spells CASSERGGGGFTPLYNEQFF. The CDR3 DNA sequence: TGTGCCAGCAGTGAAAGGGGTGGCGGGGGGTTCACTCCGCTTTACAATGAGCAGTTCTTC.

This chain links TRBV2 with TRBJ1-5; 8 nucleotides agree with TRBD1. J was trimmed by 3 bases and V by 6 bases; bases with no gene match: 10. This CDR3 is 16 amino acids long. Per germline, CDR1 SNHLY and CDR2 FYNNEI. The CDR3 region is CASSELPGGHNQPQHF. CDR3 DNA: TGTGCCAGCAGCGAGCTTCCAGGGGGCCACAATCAGCCCCAGCATTTT.

CDR3 sequence: CASSVGPSTGTHNSPLHF. DNA of the CDR3: TGTGCCAGCAGCGTAGGACCAAGTACCGGGACTCATAATTCACCCCTCCACTTT. The chain couples TRBV9 to TRBJ1-6; a weak D match, TRBD1 (5 bases). CDR3 length equals 18 residues. V lost 0 bases and J lost 5, with 18 bases in between. In germline, CDR1 is SGDLS, CDR2 YYNGEE. The entire variable domain, with the rest obtained from reference TRBV9 and TRBJ1-6, is as follows: DSGVTQTPKHLITATGQRVTLRCSPRSGDLSVYWYQQSLDQGLQFLIQYYNGEERAKGNILERFSAQQFPDLHSELNLSSLELGDSALYFCASSVGPSTGTHNSPLHFGNGTRLTVT.

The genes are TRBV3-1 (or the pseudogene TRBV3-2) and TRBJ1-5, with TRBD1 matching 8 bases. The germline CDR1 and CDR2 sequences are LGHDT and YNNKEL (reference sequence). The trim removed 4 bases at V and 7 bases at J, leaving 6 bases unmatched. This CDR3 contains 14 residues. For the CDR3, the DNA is TGTGCCAGCAGCCCCCGGACAGGGTCCCAGCCCCAGCATTTT. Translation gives CASSPRTGSQPQHF.

CDR3 loop: CAAPGRAFHSPLHF. CDR3 nucleotide sequence: TGTGCCGCACCCGGGCGGGCGTTCCATTCACCCCTCCACTTT. V is TRBV7-9 and J is TRBJ1-6; no definite D call. Per germline, CDR1 SEHNR and CDR2 FQNEAQ (reference sequence). This CDR3 contains 14 residues. Trimming removed 11 bases at V and 8 bases at J, with 19 bases between.

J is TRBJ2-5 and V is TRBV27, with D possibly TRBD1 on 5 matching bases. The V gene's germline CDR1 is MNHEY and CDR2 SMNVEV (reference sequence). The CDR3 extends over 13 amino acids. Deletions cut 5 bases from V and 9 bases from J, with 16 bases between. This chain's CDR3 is CASSPDLGRAQYF. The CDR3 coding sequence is TGTGCCAGCAGTCCCGACCTGGGGCGAGCCCAGTACTTC.